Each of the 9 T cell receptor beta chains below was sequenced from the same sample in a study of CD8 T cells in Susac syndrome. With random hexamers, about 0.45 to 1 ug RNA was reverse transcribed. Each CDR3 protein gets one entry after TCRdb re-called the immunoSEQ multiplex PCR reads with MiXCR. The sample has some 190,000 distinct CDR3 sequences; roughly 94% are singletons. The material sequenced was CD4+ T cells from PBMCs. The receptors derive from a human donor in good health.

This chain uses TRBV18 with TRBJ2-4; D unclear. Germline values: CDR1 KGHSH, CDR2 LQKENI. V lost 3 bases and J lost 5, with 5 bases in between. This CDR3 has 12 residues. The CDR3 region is CASSPDQNIQYF. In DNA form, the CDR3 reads TGTGCCAGCTCACCTGACCAAAACATTCAGTACTTC.

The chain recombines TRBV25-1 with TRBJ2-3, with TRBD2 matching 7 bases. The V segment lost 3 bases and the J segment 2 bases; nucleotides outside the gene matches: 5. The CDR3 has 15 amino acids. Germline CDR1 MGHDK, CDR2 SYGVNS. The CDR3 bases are TGTGCCAGCAGTGAGTTCCGGGGGGACACAGATACGCAGTATTTT. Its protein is CASSEFRGDTDTQYF.

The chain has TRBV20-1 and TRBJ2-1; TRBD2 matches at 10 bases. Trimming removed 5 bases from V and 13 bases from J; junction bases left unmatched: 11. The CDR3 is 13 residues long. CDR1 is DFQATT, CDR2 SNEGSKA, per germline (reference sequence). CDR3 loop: CSADSPLAGKQFF. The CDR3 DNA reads TGCAGTGCTGACTCCCCACTAGCGGGAAAACAGTTCTTC.

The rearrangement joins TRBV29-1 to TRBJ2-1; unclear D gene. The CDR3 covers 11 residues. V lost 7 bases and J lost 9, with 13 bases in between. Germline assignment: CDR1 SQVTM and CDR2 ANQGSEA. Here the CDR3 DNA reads TGCAGCGCCGGCAGGTCAGGTGAGCAGTTCTTC. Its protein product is CSAGRSGEQFF.

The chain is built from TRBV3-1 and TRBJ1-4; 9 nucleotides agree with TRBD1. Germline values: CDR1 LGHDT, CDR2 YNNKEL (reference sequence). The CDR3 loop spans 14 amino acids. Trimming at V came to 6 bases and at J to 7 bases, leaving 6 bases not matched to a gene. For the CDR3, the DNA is TGTGCCAGCAGTTACAGGGGGCGGGGTGAAAAACTGTTTTTT. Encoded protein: CASSYRGRGEKLFF.

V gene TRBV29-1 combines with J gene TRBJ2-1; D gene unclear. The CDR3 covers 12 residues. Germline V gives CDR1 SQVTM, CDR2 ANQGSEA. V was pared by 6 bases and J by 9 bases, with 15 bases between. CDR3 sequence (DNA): TGCAGCGTAAAGCACGGTTACGGTGAGCAGTTCTTC. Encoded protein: CSVKHGYGEQFF.

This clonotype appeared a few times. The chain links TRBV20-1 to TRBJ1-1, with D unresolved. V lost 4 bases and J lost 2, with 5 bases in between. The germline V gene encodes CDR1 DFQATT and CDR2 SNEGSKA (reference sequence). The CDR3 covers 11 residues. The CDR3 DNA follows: TGCAGTGCTACAGAAAACACTGAAGCTTTCTTT. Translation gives CSATENTEAFF.

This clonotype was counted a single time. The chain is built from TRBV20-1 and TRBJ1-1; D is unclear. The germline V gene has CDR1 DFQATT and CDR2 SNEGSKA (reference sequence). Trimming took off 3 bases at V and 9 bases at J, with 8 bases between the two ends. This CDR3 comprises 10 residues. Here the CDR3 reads CSASPEKAFF. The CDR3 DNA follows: TGCAGTGCTAGTCCCGAGAAAGCTTTCTTT.

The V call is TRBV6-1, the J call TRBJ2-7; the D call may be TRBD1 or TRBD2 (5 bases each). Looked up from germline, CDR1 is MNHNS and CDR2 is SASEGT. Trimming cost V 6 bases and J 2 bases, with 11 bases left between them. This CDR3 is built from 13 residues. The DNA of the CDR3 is TGTGCCAGCAGCCGGGACGCTCCCTACGAGCAGTACTTC. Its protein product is CASSRDAPYEQYF.